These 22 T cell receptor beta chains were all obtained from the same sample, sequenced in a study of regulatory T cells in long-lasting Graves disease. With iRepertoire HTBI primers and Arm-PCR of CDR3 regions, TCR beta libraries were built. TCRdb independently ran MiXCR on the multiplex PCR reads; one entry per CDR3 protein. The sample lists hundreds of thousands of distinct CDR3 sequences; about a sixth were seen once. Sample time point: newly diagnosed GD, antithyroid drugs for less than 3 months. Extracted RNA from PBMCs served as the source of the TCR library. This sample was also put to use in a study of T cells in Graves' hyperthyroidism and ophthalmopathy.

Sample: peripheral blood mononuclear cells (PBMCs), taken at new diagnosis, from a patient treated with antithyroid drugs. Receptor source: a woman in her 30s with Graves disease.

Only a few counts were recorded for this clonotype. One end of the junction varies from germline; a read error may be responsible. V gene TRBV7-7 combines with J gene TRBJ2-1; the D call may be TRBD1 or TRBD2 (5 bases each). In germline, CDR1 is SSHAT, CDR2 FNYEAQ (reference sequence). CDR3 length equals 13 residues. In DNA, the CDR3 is TGTGCTAGCAGCCTCGGGACCCAGAATGAGCAGTTCTTC. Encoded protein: CASSLGTQNEQFF.

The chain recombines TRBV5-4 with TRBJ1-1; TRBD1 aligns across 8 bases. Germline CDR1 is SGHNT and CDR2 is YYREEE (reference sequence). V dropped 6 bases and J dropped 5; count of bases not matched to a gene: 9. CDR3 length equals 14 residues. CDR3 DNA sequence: TGTGCCAGCACCACGGACAGGGAGGTTACTGAAGCTTTCTTT. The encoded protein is CASTTDREVTEAFF.

This CDR3 reads CASSPQGRGGDTQYF. The DNA for the CDR3 is TGTGCCAGCAGCCCCCAAGGGCGGGGAGGAGATACGCAGTATTTT. The V gene is TRBV12-3 or TRBV12-4, the J gene TRBJ2-3, with D perhaps matching TRBD2 (6 bases). V lost 6 bases and J 5 bases, leaving 18 bases between the germline ends. This CDR3 spans 15 amino acids.

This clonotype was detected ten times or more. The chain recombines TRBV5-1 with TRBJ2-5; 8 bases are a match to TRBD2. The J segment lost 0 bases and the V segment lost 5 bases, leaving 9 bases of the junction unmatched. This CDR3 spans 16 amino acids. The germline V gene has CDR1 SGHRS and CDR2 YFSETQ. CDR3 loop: CASSDSAGENQETQYF. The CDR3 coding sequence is TGCGCCAGCAGTGACTCAGCGGGAGAGAACCAAGAGACCCAGTACTTC.

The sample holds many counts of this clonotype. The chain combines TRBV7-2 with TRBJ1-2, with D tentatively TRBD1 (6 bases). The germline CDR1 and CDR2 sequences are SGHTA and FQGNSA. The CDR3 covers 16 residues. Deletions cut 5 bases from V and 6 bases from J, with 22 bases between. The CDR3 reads CASSAITTGAWDGYTF. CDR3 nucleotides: TGTGCCAGCAGCGCCATCACAACGGGGGCATGGGATGGCTACACCTTC.

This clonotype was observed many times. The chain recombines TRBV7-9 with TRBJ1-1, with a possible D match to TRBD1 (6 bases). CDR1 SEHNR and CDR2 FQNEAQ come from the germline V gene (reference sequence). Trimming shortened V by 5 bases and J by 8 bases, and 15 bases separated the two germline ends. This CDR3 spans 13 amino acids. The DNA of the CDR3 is TGTGCCAGCAGCACCATGCAGGGGAGCGAAGCTTTCTTT. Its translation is CASSTMQGSEAFF.

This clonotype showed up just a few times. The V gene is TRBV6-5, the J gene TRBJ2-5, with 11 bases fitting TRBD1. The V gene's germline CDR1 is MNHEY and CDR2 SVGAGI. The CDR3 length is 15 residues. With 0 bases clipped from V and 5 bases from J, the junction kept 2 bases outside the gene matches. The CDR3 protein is CASSYSGTGGETQYF. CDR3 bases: TGTGCCAGCAGTTACTCGGGGACAGGGGGGGAGACCCAGTACTTC.

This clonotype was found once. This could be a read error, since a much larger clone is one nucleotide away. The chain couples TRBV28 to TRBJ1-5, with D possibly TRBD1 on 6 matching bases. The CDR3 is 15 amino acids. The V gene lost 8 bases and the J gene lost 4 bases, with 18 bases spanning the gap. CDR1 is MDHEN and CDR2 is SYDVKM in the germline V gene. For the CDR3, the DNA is TGTGCCAGCTCCACCACAGGGATGCGGAATCAGCCCCAGCATTTT. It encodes CASSTTGMRNQPQHF. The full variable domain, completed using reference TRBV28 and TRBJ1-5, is DVKVTQSSRYLVKRTGEKVFLECVQDMDHENMFWYRQDPGLGLRLIYFSYDVKMKEKGDIPEGYSVSREKKERFSLILESASTNQTSMYLCASSTTGMRNQPQHFGDGTRLSIL.

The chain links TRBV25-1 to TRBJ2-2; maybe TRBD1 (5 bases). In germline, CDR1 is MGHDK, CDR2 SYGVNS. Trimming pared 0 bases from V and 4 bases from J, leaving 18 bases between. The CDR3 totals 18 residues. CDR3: CASSEYFLGRVATGELFF. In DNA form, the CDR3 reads TGTGCCAGCAGTGAATACTTTTTAGGCAGGGTCGCCACCGGGGAGCTGTTTTTT.

CDR3 sequence: CASSQDRLISYGYTF. Here the CDR3 DNA reads TGTGCCAGCAGCCAGGACAGACTTATATCCTATGGCTACACCTTC. The chain is built from TRBV6-1 and TRBJ1-2; perhaps TRBD1 as D (6 bases). The CDR3 sequence is 15 residues long. CDR1 MNHNS and CDR2 SASEGT come from the germline V gene. V was shortened by 6 bases and J by 4 bases, with 18 bases between the two germline ends.

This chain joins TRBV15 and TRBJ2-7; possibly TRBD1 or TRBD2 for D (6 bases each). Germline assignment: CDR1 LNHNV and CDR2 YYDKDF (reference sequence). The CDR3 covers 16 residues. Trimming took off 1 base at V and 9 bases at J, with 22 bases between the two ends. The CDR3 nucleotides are TGTGCCACCAGCAGAGGGGGGGCTCTCGGCGAGACGTGGCAGTACTTC. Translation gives CATSRGGALGETWQYF.

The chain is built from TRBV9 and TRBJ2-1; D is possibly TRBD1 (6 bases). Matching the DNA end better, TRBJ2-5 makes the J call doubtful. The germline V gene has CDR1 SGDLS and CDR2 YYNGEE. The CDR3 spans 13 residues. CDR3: CASSGGLRETQYF. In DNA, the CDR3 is TGTGCCAGCAGCGGGGGGCTGCGGGAGACCCAGTACTTC.

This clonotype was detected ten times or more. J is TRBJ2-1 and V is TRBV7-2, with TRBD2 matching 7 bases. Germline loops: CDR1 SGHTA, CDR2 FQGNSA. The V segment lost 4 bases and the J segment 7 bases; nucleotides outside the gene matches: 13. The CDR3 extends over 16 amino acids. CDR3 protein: CASSSRRGGVSNEQFF. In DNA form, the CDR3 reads TGTGCCAGCAGCTCCCGCCGCGGGGGAGTGTCAAATGAGCAGTTCTTC.

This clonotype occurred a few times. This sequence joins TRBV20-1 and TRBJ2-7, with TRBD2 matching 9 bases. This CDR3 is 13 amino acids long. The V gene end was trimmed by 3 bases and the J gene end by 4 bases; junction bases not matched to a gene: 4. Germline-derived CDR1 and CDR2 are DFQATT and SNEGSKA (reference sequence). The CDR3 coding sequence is TGCAGTGCTAGTCTAGCGGGATTGTACGAGCAGTACTTC. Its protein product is CSASLAGLYEQYF.

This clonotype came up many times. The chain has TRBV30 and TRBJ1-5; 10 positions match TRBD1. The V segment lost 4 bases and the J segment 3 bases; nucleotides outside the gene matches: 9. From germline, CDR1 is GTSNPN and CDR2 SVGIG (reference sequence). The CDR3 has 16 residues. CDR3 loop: CAWTSGTGVDNQPQHF. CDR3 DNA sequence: TGTGCCTGGACCTCAGGGACAGGGGTTGACAATCAGCCCCAGCATTTT.

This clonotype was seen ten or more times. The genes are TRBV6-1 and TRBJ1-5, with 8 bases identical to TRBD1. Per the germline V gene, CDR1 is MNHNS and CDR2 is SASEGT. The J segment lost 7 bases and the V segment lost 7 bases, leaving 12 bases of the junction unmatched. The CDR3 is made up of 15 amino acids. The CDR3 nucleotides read TGTGCCAGCACTCGTGGCAGGGGGCAAAGGCAGCCCCAGCATTTT. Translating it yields CASTRGRGQRQPQHF.

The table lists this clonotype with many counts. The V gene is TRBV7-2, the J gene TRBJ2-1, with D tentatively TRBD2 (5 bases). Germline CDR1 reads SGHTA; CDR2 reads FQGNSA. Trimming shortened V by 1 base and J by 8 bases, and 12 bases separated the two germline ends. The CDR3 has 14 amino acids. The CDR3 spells CASSLVRGIYEQFF. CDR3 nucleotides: TGTGCCAGCAGCTTAGTACGAGGGATCTATGAGCAGTTCTTC.

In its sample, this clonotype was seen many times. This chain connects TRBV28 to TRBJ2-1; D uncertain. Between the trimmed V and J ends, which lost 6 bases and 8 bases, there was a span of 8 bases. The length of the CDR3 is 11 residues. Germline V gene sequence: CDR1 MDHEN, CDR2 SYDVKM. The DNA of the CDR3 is TGTGCCAGCAGAAAAGGTTATGAGCAGTTCTTC. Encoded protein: CASRKGYEQFF.

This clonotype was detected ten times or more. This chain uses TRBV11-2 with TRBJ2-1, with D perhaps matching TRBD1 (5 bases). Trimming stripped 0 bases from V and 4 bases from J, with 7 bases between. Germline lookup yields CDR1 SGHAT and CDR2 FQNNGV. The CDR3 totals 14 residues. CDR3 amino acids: CASSLEPGYNEQFF. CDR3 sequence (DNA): TGTGCCAGCAGCTTAGAGCCAGGGTACAATGAGCAGTTCTTC.

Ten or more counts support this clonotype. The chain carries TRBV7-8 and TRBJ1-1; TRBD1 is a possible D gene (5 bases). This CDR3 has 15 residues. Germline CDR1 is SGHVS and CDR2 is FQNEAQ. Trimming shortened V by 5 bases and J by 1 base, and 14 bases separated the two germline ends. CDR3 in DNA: TGTGCCAGCAGCCCCCAGGGACGGTGGAACACTGAAGCTTTCTTT. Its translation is CASSPQGRWNTEAFF.

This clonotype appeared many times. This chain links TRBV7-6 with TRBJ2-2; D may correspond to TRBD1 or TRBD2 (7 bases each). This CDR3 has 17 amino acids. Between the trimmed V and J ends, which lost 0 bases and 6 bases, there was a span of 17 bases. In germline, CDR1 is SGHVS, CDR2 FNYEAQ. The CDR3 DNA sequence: TGTGCCAGCAGCTTAGCGGTGGAAGCGGGGACAGCCGGGGAGCTGTTTTTT. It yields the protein CASSLAVEAGTAGELFF.

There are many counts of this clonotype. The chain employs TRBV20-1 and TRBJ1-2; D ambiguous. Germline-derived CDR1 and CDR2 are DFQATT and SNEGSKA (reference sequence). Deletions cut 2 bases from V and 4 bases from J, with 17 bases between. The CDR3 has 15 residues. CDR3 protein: CSARSTRGRAYGYTF. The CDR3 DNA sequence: TGCAGTGCTAGATCCACCCGCGGGAGGGCCTATGGCTACACCTTC.